This T cell receptor (beta chain) was documented in a study of vaccination effects on CD4 cells after COVID-19. Study-level background: Sampling occurred a median 72 days post second dose, range 14 to 241.

Viral peptide pools were used in the ViraFEST assay to expand antigen-specific CD4+ T cells, and sequencing came afterward. At the end of about ten days of culture, CD4+ T cells were isolated. Two-dose BNT162b2 or mRNA-1273 vaccination was given to participants. At days 3 and 7, half of the medium was exchanged for IL-2 medium. Worth noting for this clone: What it binds is unknown.

The protocol was immunoSEQ multiplex PCR, while the TCRdb copy is restricted to in-frame clones and leaves out a portion. Among 9,500 to 15,000 clones listed, over 60% were seen once. Between the trimmed V and J ends, which lost 4 bases and 4 bases, there was a span of 14 bases. Germline CDR1 reads SGHNT; CDR2 reads YYREEE (reference sequence). The CDR3 runs 15 residues. The clonotype originates from a human donor who received a COVID-19 vaccine. The rearrangement links TRBV5-4 to TRBJ2-2; a weak D match, TRBD2 (5 bases). Material: CD4+ T cells from PBMCs cultured with SARS-CoV-2 spike peptides, obtained after COVID-19 vaccination. The CDR3: CASSVGQAGTGELFF. The CDR3 nucleotides are TGTGCCAGCAGCGTTGGCCAGGCGGGCACCGGGGAGCTGTTTTTT. The full variable domain, completed using reference TRBV5-4 and TRBJ2-2, is ETGVTQSPTHLIKTRGQQVTLRCSSQSGHNTVSWYQQALGQGPQFIFQYYREEENGRGNFPPRFSGLQFPNYSSELNVNALELDDSALYLCASSVGQAGTGELFFGEGSRLTVL.